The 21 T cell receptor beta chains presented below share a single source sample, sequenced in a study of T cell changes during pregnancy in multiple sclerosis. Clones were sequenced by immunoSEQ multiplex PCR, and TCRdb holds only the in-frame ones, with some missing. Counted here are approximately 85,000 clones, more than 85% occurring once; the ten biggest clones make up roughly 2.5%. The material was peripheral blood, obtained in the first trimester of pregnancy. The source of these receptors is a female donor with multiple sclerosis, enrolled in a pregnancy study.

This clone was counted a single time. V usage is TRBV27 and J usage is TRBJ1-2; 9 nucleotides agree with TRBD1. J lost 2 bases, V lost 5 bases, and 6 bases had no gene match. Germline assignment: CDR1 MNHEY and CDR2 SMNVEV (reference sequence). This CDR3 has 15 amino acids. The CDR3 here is CASSAGQGINYGYTF. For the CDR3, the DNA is TGTGCCAGCAGTGCGGGACAGGGAATAAACTATGGCTACACCTTC.

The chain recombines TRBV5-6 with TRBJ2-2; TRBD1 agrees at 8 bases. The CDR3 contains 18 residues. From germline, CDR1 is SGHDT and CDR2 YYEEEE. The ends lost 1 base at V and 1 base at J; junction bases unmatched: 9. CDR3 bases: TGTGCCAGCAGCTTGCGGCAGGGGGCGAACCTGAACACCGGGGAGCTGTTTTTT. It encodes CASSLRQGANLNTGELFF.

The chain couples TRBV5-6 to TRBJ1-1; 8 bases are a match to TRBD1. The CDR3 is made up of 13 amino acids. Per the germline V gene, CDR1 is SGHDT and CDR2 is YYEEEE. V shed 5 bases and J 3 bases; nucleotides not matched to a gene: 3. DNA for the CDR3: TGTGCCAGCAGGACAGGGGCGGACACTGAAGCTTTCTTT. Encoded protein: CASRTGADTEAFF.

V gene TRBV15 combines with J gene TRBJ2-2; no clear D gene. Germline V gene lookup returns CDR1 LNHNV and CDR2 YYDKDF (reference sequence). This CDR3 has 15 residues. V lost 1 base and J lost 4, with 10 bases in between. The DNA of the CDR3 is TGTGCCACCAGCAGAGTGAGCTTCGGCACCGGGGAGCTGTTTTTT. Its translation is CATSRVSFGTGELFF.

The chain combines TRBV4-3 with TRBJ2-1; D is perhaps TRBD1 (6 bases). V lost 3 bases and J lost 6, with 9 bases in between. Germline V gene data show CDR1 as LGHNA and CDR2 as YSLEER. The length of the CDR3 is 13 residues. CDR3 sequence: CASSQETGNEQFF. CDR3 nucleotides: TGCGCCAGCAGCCAGGAGACAGGCAATGAGCAGTTCTTC.

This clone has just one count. CDR3 sequence: CAWRGQGSYNSPLHF. The CDR3 nucleotides read TGTGCCTGGAGGGGGCAGGGCTCCTATAATTCACCCCTCCACTTT. The rearrangement uses TRBV30 and TRBJ1-6; a weak D match, TRBD1 (5 bases). Between the trimmed V and J ends, which lost 3 bases and 0 bases, there was a span of 9 bases. Germline assignment: CDR1 GTSNPN and CDR2 SVGIG (reference sequence). The CDR3 has 15 residues.

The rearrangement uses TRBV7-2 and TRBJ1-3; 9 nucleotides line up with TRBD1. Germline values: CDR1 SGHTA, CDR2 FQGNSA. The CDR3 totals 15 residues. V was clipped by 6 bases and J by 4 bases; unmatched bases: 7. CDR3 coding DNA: TGTGCCAGCAGACTTACAGGGGGCTCAGGAAACACCATATATTTT. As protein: CASRLTGGSGNTIYF.

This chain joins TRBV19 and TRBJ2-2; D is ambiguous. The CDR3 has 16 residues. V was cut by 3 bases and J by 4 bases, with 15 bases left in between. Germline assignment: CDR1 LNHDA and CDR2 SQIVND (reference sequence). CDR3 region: CASSIWLGVGTGELFF. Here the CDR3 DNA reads TGTGCCAGTAGTATTTGGTTGGGCGTGGGCACCGGGGAGCTGTTTTTT.

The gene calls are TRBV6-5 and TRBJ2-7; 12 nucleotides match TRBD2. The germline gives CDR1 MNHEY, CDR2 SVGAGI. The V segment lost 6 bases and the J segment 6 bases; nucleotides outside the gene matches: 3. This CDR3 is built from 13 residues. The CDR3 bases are TGTGCCAGCAGCGGACTAGCGGGACTCGAGCAGTACTTC. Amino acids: CASSGLAGLEQYF.

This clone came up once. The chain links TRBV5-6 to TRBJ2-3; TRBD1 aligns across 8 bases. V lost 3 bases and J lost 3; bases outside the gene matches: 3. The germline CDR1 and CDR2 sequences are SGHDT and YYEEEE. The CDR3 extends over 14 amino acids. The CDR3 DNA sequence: TGTGCCAGCAGCTCCAGGGGGCTGACAGATACGCAGTATTTT. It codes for CASSSRGLTDTQYF. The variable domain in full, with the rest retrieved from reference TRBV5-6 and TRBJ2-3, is DAGVTQSPTHLIKTRGQQVTLRCSPKSGHDTVSWYQQALGQGPQFIFQYYEEEERQRGNFPDRFSGHQFPNYSSELNVNALLLGDSALYLCASSSRGLTDTQYFGPGTRLTVL.

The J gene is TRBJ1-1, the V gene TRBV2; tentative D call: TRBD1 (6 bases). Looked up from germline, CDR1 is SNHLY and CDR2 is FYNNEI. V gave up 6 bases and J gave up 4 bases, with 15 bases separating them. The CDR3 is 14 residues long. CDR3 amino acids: CASREAGAGTEAFF. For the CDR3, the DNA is TGTGCCAGCAGGGAGGCGGGGGCAGGCACTGAAGCTTTCTTT.

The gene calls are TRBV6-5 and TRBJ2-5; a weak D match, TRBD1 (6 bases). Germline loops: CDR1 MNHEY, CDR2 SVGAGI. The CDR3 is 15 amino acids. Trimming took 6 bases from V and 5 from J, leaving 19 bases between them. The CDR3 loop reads CASRNTGLRWETQYF. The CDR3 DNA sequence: TGTGCCAGCAGAAATACAGGGTTGAGGTGGGAGACCCAGTACTTC.

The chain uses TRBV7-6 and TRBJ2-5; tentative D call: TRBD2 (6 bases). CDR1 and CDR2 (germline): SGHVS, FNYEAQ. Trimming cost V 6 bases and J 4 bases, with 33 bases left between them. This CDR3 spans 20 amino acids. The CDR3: CASSLSTRTTRTGVGETQYF. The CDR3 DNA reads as TGTGCCAGCAGTCTTTCCACTCGGACTACGCGTACCGGGGTGGGAGAGACCCAGTACTTC.

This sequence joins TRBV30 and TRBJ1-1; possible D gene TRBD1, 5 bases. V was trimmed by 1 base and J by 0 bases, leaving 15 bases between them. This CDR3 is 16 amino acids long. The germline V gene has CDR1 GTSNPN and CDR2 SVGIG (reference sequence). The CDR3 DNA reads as TGTGCCTGGAGTGGGGTGGCAGGGAACATGAACACTGAAGCTTTCTTT. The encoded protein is CAWSGVAGNMNTEAFF.

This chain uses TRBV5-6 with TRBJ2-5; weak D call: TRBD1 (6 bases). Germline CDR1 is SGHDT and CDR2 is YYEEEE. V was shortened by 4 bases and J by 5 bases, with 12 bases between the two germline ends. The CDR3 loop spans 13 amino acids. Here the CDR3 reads CASSEGVRETQYF. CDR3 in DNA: TGTGCCAGCAGCGAGGGGGTGAGGGAGACCCAGTACTTC.

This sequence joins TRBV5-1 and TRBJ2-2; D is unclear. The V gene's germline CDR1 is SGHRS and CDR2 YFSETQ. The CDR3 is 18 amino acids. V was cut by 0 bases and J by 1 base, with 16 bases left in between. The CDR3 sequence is CASSLASRQAKNTGELFF. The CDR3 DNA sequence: TGCGCCAGCAGCTTGGCGTCTCGCCAGGCGAAGAACACCGGGGAGCTGTTTTTT. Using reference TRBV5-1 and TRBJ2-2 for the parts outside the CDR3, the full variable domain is KAGVTQTPRYLIKTRGQQVTLSCSPISGHRSVSWYQQTPGQGLQFLFEYFSETQRNKGNFPGRFSGRQFSNSRSEMNVSTLELGDSALYLCASSLASRQAKNTGELFFGEGSRLTVL.

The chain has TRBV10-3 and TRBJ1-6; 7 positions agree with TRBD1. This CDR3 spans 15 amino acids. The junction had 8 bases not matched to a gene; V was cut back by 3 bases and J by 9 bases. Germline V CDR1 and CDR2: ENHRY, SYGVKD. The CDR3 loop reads CAISDETGYLSPLHF. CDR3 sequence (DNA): TGTGCCATCAGTGATGAGACAGGGTACCTTTCACCCCTCCACTTT.

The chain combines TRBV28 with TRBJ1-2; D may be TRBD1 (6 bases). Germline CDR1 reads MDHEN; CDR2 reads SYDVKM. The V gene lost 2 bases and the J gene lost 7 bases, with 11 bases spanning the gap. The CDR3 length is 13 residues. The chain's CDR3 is CASSLPGEGGYTF. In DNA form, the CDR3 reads TGTGCCAGCAGTTTACCAGGGGAGGGTGGCTACACCTTC.

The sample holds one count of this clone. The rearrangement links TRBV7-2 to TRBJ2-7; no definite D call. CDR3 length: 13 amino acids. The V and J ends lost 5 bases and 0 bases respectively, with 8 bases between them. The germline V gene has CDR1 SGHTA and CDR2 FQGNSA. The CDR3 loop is CASSTRNSYEQYF. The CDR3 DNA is TGTGCCAGCAGCACCAGAAACTCCTACGAGCAGTACTTC. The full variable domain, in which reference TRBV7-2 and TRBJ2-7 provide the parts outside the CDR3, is GAGVSQSPSNKVTEKGKDVELRCDPISGHTALYWYRQSLGQGLEFLIYFQGNSAPDKSGLPSDRFSAERTGGSVSTLTIQRTQQEDSAVYLCASSTRNSYEQYFGPGTRLTVT.

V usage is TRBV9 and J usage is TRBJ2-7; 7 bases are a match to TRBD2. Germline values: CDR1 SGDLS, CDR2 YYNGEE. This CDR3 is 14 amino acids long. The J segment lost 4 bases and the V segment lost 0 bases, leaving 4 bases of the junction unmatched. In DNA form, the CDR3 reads TGTGCCAGCAGCGTAGGCGGGAGCGATTACGAGCAGTACTTC. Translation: CASSVGGSDYEQYF.

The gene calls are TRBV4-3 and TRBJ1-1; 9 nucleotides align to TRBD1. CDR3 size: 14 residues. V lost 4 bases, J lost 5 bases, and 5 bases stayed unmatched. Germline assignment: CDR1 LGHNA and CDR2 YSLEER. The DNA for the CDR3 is TGCGCCAGCAGCCCTAGGGACAGGGTAACTGAAGCTTTCTTT. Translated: CASSPRDRVTEAFF.